The source of this T cell receptor (beta chain) is a study of T cells after yellow fever vaccination. Broader study findings: Repertoires obtained by FACS sorting could include abundant clonotypes that entered as contaminants from the bulk population.

TCRdb re-called the 5' RACE reads with MiXCR, one entry per CDR3 protein. The table includes around 330,000 distinct CDR3 sequences, 3.6% detected once. Germline lookup yields CDR1 LNHDA and CDR2 SQIVND (reference sequence). Trimming cost V 4 bases and J 2 bases; bases outside gene matches: 6. CDR3 length: 17 amino acids. This clonotype has at least ten counts. Its specificity is not known. The clonotype comes from a man aged 18 to 35 who received the YFV17D yellow fever vaccine. The chain carries TRBV19 and TRBJ2-5; 14 positions agree with TRBD2. Sequencing used PBMCs, obtained on the day of the yellow fever booster vaccination. The CDR3 loop reads CASSRGLAGAMQETQYF. In nucleotides, the CDR3 is TGTGCCAGTAGTAGGGGACTAGCGGGGGCTATGCAAGAGACCCAGTACTTC.